This entry describes one TCR beta chain. Its specificity is unknown. This CDR3 has 14 residues. Germline V gene lookup returns CDR1 SQVTM and CDR2 ANQGSEA. V dropped 5 bases and J dropped 5; count of bases not matched to a gene: 8. Measured with immunoSEQ multiplex PCR; TCRdb has only the in-frame clones, and not every one. The data show some 50,000 clones, with roughly three quarters seen just once and approximately 20% held by the top ten. The record originates from a study of T cell responses to AZD1222 COVID-19 vaccine. Overall study findings and caveats: CD4 TCRs linked to vaccination spanned spike, dominating at 160-218 and 743-854.

The sequence derives from an adult in good health. This sequence joins TRBV29-1 and TRBJ2-1, with TRBD1 identical over 8 bases. This specimen consisted of peripheral blood, obtained on day 0 of MenACWY control vaccination. CDR3 coding DNA: TGCAGCGTTCACCGGGACAGGAACAACAATGAGCAGTTCTTC. It translates to CSVHRDRNNNEQFF.